The text below deals with one TCR beta chain. This sample is drawn from a study of blood T cell repertoires in COVID-19. Measured with immunoSEQ multiplex PCR; TCRdb has only the in-frame clones, and not every one. The sample lists around 71,000 clones, about four fifths occurring once. The TCR comes from a man between 70 and 80 years old with acute or convalescent COVID-19. Sequenced sample: peripheral blood.

Here the CDR3 reads CASSQDYGLAGSQETQYF. The CDR3 nucleotides read TGTGCCAGCAGCCAAGATTATGGACTAGCGGGATCCCAAGAGACCCAGTACTTC. The chain has TRBV3-1 (or the pseudogene TRBV3-2) and TRBJ2-5, with 12 bases that match TRBD2. Trimming at V came to 0 bases and at J to 1 base, leaving 6 bases not matched to a gene. The CDR3 is made up of 18 amino acids. CDR1 and CDR2 (germline): LGHDT, YNNKEL (reference sequence).